Listed below are T cell receptor beta chains from one sample, sequenced in a study of blood T cell repertoires in COVID-19. The table came from immunoSEQ multiplex PCR; TCRdb's copy has only in-frame clones and leaves some out. The sample has about 200,000 clones, 70% to 90% seen once; the top ten hold 20% to 25%. The sample consisted of peripheral blood. Receptors originate from a man between 60 and 75 years old with active or convalescent COVID-19. The CDR3 runs from the conserved cysteine through the conserved F or W. D genes are given only for firm matches. The size entry is marked missing in some rows and otherwise reads once, few, many or a size class.

>.|TRBV5-1|TRBJ2-3|TRBD2
TGCGCCAGCAGCCCGACGGCTAGCGGGGGGGCCGGAGATACGCAGTATTTT
CASSPTASGGAGDTQYF
>.|TRBV6-5|TRBJ1-5|TRBD1
TGTGCCAGCAGACAAACAGGGGTCAATCAGCCCCAGCATTTT
CASRQTGVNQPQHF
>.|TRBV6-5|TRBJ1-3|TRBD1
TGTGCCAGCACCCCAGACAGGGCTGGAAACACCATATATTTT
CASTPDRAGNTIYF
>.|TRBV3-1/TRBV3-2|TRBJ2-7|.
TGTGCCAGCAGCCAAGTCAGGCACGAGCAGTACTTC
CASSQVRHEQYF
>.|TRBV15|TRBJ1-4|.
TGTGCCACCGCGATGGGCCTCCCGGTGAGAAAACTGTTTTTT
CATAMGLPVRKLFF
>.|TRBV7-3|TRBJ2-3|.
TGTGCCAGCAGCTTAACGCACTCAGATACGCAGTATTTT
CASSLTHSDTQYF
>once|TRBV6-2/TRBV6-3|TRBJ2-5|.
TGTGCCAGCAGTGATTTTAGACAAGAGACCCAGTACTTC
CASSDFRQETQYF
>.|TRBV15|TRBJ1-2|.
TGTGCCACCAGCCCAAGGGAGGGTGGCTATGGCTACACCTTC
CATSPREGGYGYTF
>many|TRBV29-1|TRBJ2-1|TRBD1
TGCAGCGTTTCCAAGGGACAGGGAACCTACAATGAGCAGTTCTTC
CSVSKGQGTYNEQFF
>.|TRBV2|TRBJ2-5|.
TGTGCCTGGGGGGACTCCCCTGGGGGAGAGACCCAGTACTTC
CAWGDSPGGETQYF
>.|TRBV2|TRBJ2-7|TRBD1
TGTGCCAGCACCAACACAGGGGTTAGCGAGCAGTACTTC
CASTNTGVSEQYF
>.|TRBV5-1|TRBJ2-3|TRBD2
TGCGCCAGCAGCTCTAGAGCTAGCGGGGGGGCTAACACAGATACGCAGTATTTT
CASSSRASGGANTDTQYF
>.|TRBV24-1|TRBJ2-3|TRBD2
TGTGCCACCAGTGACCCCCGGCGGGGGGCGGGAGCAGATACGCAGTATTTT
CATSDPRRGAGADTQYF
>many|TRBV2|TRBJ1-2|.
TGTGCCAGCAGCGTCCTAGGTGGAACTAACTATGGCTACACCTTC
CASSVLGGTNYGYTF
>.|TRBV7-9|TRBJ1-1|.
TGTGCCAGCAGCTTAGGCCGCGGGGTCCACGACACTGAAGCTTTCTTT
CASSLGRGVHDTEAFF
>.|TRBV9|TRBJ2-5|TRBD2
TGTGCCAGCAGCATACGAGAGGGGCTAGCGGGCTACCAAGAGACCCAGTACTTC
CASSIREGLAGYQETQYF
>.|TRBV7-6|TRBJ2-1|.
TGTGCCAGCAGCTCTCGGCCGGAGTACAATGAGCAGTTCTTC
CASSSRPEYNEQFF
>.|TRBV5-1|TRBJ1-1|TRBD1
TGCGCCAGCAGCTCCGACAGGGCGAACACTGAAGCTTTCTTT
CASSSDRANTEAFF
>.|TRBV7-3|TRBJ1-2|TRBD1
TGTGCCAGCAGCCCTCAGGGGGGTAACTATGGCTACACCTTC
CASSPQGGNYGYTF
>few|TRBV5-1|TRBJ1-6|TRBD1
TGCGCCAGCAGCATAGGGACAGTCCGGGGTTCACCCCTCCACTTT
CASSIGTVRGSPLHF
>.|TRBV3-1/TRBV3-2|TRBJ1-2|.
TGTGCCAGCAGCCAATCTCTTGCTAACTATGGCTACACCTTC
CASSQSLANYGYTF
>.|TRBV5-1|TRBJ2-2|.
TGCGCCAGCAGCTTGGTTTCTCAGGACACCGGGGAGCTGTTTTTT
CASSLVSQDTGELFF
>.|TRBV7-9|TRBJ2-1|.
TGTGCCAGCAGCTTAGCTGTCTCTTTACAACAGTTCTTC
CASSLAVSLQQFF
>.|TRBV6-5|TRBJ1-1|TRBD1
TGTGCCAGCAGCGGGGACAGGGGGCGGTTAGAAGCTTTCTTT
CASSGDRGRLEAFF
>.|TRBV23-1|TRBJ1-1|.
TGCGCCAGCAGTCACCTACAGAGTAGGGAAGCTTTCTTT
CASSHLQSREAFF
>.|TRBV6-5|TRBJ2-7|.
TGTGCCAAACCGCCGGGGAATAGCTCCTACGAGCAGTACTTC
CAKPPGNSSYEQYF
>.|TRBV5-1|TRBJ2-3|TRBD2
TGCGCCAGCAGCGTTAGCGGGGGGGCCTCCGATACGCAGTATTTT
CASSVSGGASDTQYF
>.|TRBV19|TRBJ1-1|TRBD1
TGTGCCAGTAGTCCATGGACAGGGGCCTTGAACACTGAAGCTTTCTTT
CASSPWTGALNTEAFF
>.|TRBV4-2|TRBJ2-7|TRBD2
TGTGCCAGCAGCCCTAGGACTAGCGGGACCTACGAGCAGTACTTC
CASSPRTSGTYEQYF
>.|TRBV7-2|TRBJ2-1|TRBD2
TGTGCCAGCAGACCGACTAGCGGGGGGCTTGAGCAGTTCTTC
CASRPTSGGLEQFF
>.|TRBV5-1|TRBJ1-1|.
TGCGCCAGCAGCTTACAGGGTTCCACTGAAGCTTTCTTT
CASSLQGSTEAFF
>.|TRBV10-2|TRBJ2-5|TRBD1
TGCGCCAGCAGTGAGTCCCTCCTCCGGGGGACAGGGATTGCGACCCAGTACTTC
CASSESLLRGTGIATQYF
>.|TRBV6-4|TRBJ1-6|.
TGTGCCAGCAGTACGACAGGAGGTAATTCACCCCTCCACTTT
CASSTTGGNSPLHF
>.|TRBV20-1|TRBJ2-5|.
TGCAGTGCTAGTGACCCTCGGGACACCGTACAAGAGACCCAGTACTTC
CSASDPRDTVQETQYF
>.|TRBV7-3|TRBJ2-5|.
TGTGCCAGCAGCTTATGGGCATTGTCGACCCAGTACTTC
CASSLWALSTQYF
>.|TRBV7-9|TRBJ1-6|.
TGTGCCAGCAGCACCTACGGGGATTCACCCCTCCACTTT
CASSTYGDSPLHF
>.|TRBV5-1|TRBJ2-2|.
TGCGCCAGCAGCTTGGACAGGACGTCCGGGGAGCTGTTTTTT
CASSLDRTSGELFF
>once|TRBV7-9|TRBJ1-2|TRBD1
TGTGCCAGCAGCAAGGACAGGGGGGAAGGTGGCTACACCTTC
CASSKDRGEGGYTF
>.|TRBV18|TRBJ2-7|.
TGTGCCAGCTCACCCTCGGGACAATTTGGCGAGCAGTACTTC
CASSPSGQFGEQYF
>once|TRBV3-1/TRBV3-2|TRBJ2-2|.
TGTGCCAGTGCCCTCGTAGCGAACACCGGGGAGCTGTTTTTT
CASALVANTGELFF
>.|TRBV12-5|TRBJ1-6|.
TGTGCTAGTGGTTTGGGTGAGATGTCACCCCTCCACTTT
CASGLGEMSPLHF
>.|TRBV19|TRBJ2-1|.
TGTGCCAGTAGGAAAACAGGGAACTCCTACAATGAGCAGTTCTTC
CASRKTGNSYNEQFF
>.|TRBV6-5|TRBJ1-5|TRBD1
TGTGCCAGCACCCTGACAGGGGGAAGCAATCAGCCCCAGCATTTT
CASTLTGGSNQPQHF
>.|TRBV7-9|TRBJ2-1|TRBD1
TGTGCCAGCAGCTACCAGGCCGGGACAGGGGGCTACAATGAGCAGTTCTTC
CASSYQAGTGGYNEQFF
>.|TRBV27|TRBJ1-2|TRBD1
TGTGCCAGCAGCCAGACAGGGTCCTATGGCTACACCTTC
CASSQTGSYGYTF
>.|TRBV6-1|TRBJ1-6|.
TGTGCCAGCAGTGTAGGGGGACGGACCTATAATTCACCCCTCCACTTT
CASSVGGRTYNSPLHF
>.|TRBV2|TRBJ1-1|.
TGTGCCAGCAGTGATCTGGGAGGGAGCACTGAAGCTTTCTTT
CASSDLGGSTEAFF
>.|TRBV7-9|TRBJ1-2|.
TGTGCCAGCAGCACCCAACCCACACCAGCTAACTATGGCTACACCTTC
CASSTQPTPANYGYTF
>.|TRBV27|TRBJ2-1|TRBD2
TGTGCCAGCAGTTTATCAGGCGGGGGGAGGGGTGAGCAGTTCTTC
CASSLSGGGRGEQFF
>.|TRBV7-9|TRBJ1-3|TRBD1
TGTGCCAGCAGCGAGACAGGGAAGGGAAACACCATATATTTT
CASSETGKGNTIYF
>.|TRBV6-2/TRBV6-3|TRBJ2-3|TRBD2
TGTGCCAGCAGTTACTCGAGAGCGGGGCCAAGCACAGATACGCAGTATTTT
CASSYSRAGPSTDTQYF
>.|TRBV7-2|TRBJ1-2|.
TGTGCCAGCAGCTTAGACAGGTACTCTGGCTACACCTTC
CASSLDRYSGYTF